The 8 T cell receptor beta chains in this list originate from one sample, sequenced in a study of vaccination and CD4 T cells after COVID-19. CD4+ T cells that had been cultured provided DNA sequenced with the Oncomine TCR Beta short-read assay. TCRdb ran MiXCR on the PCR reads and lists one entry per CDR3 protein. The sample lists 15,000 to 25,000 distinct CDR3 sequences; about two fifths were seen once. Which antigens these TCRs recognize remains unknown. Treatment given: roughly 10-day PBMC culture with coronavirus spike peptide pools or control peptides (ViraFEST assay). The sample consisted of cultured CD4+ T cells from blood. Receptor source: a human donor with COVID-19.

A few counts support this clonotype. The chain employs TRBV21-1 and TRBJ2-6; TRBD1, the table's D call, was not compared with the DNA. TRBV21-1 is termed a pseudogene. The CDR3 sequence is 18 residues long. CDR3 in DNA: TGTGCCAGTAGCAAAGGGGGACAGGGCTACCCTGGGGCCAACGTCCTGACTTTC. This sequence encodes CASSKGGQGYPGANVLTF.

The chain combines TRBV7-6 with TRBJ1-5; 8 positions match TRBD1. V lost 4 bases, J lost 0 bases, and 5 bases stayed unmatched. The CDR3 has 16 residues. Germline assignment: CDR1 SGHVS and CDR2 FNYEAQ. CDR3 protein: CASSSGQGGSNQPQHF. Here the CDR3 DNA reads TGTGCCAGCAGCTCAGGACAGGGCGGTAGCAATCAGCCCCAGCATTTT.

This sequence joins TRBV5-5 and TRBJ2-3; 9 nucleotides agree with TRBD2. V was pared by 3 bases and J by 0 bases, with 14 bases of the junction left unmatched. CDR1 and CDR2 (germline): SGHKS, YYEKEE (reference sequence). The CDR3 consists of 19 residues. The CDR3 DNA reads TGTGCCAGCAGCTCCCCGTTAGCGGGGGATATAGCTAGCACAGATACGCAGTATTTT. Translated: CASSSPLAGDIASTDTQYF.

The chain is built from TRBV7-6 and TRBJ2-5; D remains ambiguous. The V end lost 5 bases, the J end lost 2 bases, and 6 bases lay between the germline ends. This CDR3 is built from 12 residues. Germline CDR1 reads SGHVS; CDR2 reads FNYEAQ. The CDR3 DNA reads TGTGCCAGCAGCGCAAGTCAAGAGACCCAGTACTTC. Amino acid sequence: CASSASQETQYF.

The chain is built from TRBV5-1 and TRBJ2-3; 11 positions match TRBD2. The germline V gene encodes CDR1 SGHRS and CDR2 YFSETQ. V was clipped by 6 bases and J by 2 bases; unmatched bases: 5. This CDR3 comprises 15 residues. CDR3 bases: TGCGCCAGCAACCGACTAGCGGGGAACACAGATACGCAGTATTTT. It translates to CASNRLAGNTDTQYF.

V is TRBV10-1 and J is TRBJ2-3; D is possibly TRBD2 (8 bases). Germline CDR1 WNHNN, CDR2 SYGVQD (reference sequence). The CDR3 loop spans 19 amino acids. V was trimmed by 8 bases and J by 3 bases, leaving 30 bases between them. The CDR3 spells CASPTGTSWKSHVTDTQYF. The CDR3 region has the DNA TGCGCCAGCCCGACAGGGACTAGTTGGAAGAGCCACGTAACAGATACGCAGTATTTT.

A few counts support this clonotype. This rearrangement joins TRBV25-1 to TRBJ1-2, with D hard to call. The V gene lost 1 base and the J gene lost 4 bases, with 10 bases spanning the gap. CDR1 MGHDK and CDR2 SYGVNS come from the germline V gene. This CDR3 spans 14 amino acids. In nucleotides, the CDR3 is TGTGCCAGCAGTGAATCTGGCCGAGCCTATGGCTACACCTTC. Protein: CASSESGRAYGYTF.

This clonotype was found a few times. The gene calls are TRBV6-4 and TRBJ1-6; possibly TRBD1 for D (5 bases). V was trimmed by 0 bases and J by 9 bases, leaving 6 bases between them. The germline V gene encodes CDR1 MRHNA and CDR2 SNTAGT. The CDR3 length is 13 residues. CDR3 DNA sequence: TGTGCCAGCAGTGACTCGCAGGGTTCACCCCTCCACTTT. Translation: CASSDSQGSPLHF.